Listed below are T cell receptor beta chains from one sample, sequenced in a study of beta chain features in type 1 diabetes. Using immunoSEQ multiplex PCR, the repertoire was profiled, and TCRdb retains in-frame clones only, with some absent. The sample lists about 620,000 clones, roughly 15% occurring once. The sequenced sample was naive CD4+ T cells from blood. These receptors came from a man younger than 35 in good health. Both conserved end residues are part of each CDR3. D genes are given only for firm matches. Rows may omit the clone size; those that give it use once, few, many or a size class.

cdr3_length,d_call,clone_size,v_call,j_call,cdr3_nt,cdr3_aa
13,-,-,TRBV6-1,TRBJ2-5,TGTGCCAGCAGGAGGACAGTCCAAGAGACCCAGTACTTC,CASRRTVQETQYF
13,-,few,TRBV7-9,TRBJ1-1,TGTGCCAGCAGCCCGTGGGAGAACACTGAAGCTTTCTTT,CASSPWENTEAFF
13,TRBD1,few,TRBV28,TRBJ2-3,TGTGCCACCGAGTGGACAGGCAAAGATACGCAGTATTTT,CATEWTGKDTQYF
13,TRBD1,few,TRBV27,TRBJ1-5,TGTGCCAGCAGTACAGGGGACAGTCAGCCCCAGCATTTT,CASSTGDSQPQHF
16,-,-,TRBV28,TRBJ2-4,TGTGCCAGCAGTGGTGGGGCAGGTGTTACCAAAAACATTCAGTACTTC,CASSGGAGVTKNIQYF
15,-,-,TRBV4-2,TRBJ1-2,TGTGCCAGCAGCCAGTCCCGGGAAACCAACTATGGCTACACCTTC,CASSQSRETNYGYTF
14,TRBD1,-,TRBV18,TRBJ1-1,TGTGCCAGCTCACCGCACACAGGGGGCTGGGAAGCTTTCTTT,CASSPHTGGWEAFF
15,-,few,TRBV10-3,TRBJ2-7,TGTGCCATCAGTGAGGACGGGGGGCGATTCCACGAGCAGTACTTC,CAISEDGGRFHEQYF
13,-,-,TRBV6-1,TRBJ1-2,TGTGCCAGCAGTGAAACCGGGGGATATGGCTACACCTTC,CASSETGGYGYTF
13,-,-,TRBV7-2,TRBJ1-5,TGTGCCAGCAGCTTGCGGGGCGATCAGCCCCAGCATTTT,CASSLRGDQPQHF
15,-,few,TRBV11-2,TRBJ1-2,TGTGCCAGCAGCTTTTTCACGGACGGGCACTATGGCTACACCTTC,CASSFFTDGHYGYTF
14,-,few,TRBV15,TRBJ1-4,TGTGCCACCAGCAGAGATGCCGAGCGGGAAAAACTGTTTTTT,CATSRDAEREKLFF
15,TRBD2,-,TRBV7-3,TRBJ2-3,TGTGCCAGCAGCCGTAGCGGGAGCGGTTCAGATACGCAGTATTTT,CASSRSGSGSDTQYF
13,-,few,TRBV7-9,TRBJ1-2,TGTGCCAGCAGCTTAGACTCCTTCTATGGCTACACCTTC,CASSLDSFYGYTF
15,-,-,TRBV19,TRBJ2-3,TGTGCCAGTAGTATCCGACAGAGGGGTACAGATACGCAGTATTTT,CASSIRQRGTDTQYF
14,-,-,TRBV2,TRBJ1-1,TGTGCCAGCAGCCTGGGGCGATTAAGGACTGAAGCTTTCTTT,CASSLGRLRTEAFF